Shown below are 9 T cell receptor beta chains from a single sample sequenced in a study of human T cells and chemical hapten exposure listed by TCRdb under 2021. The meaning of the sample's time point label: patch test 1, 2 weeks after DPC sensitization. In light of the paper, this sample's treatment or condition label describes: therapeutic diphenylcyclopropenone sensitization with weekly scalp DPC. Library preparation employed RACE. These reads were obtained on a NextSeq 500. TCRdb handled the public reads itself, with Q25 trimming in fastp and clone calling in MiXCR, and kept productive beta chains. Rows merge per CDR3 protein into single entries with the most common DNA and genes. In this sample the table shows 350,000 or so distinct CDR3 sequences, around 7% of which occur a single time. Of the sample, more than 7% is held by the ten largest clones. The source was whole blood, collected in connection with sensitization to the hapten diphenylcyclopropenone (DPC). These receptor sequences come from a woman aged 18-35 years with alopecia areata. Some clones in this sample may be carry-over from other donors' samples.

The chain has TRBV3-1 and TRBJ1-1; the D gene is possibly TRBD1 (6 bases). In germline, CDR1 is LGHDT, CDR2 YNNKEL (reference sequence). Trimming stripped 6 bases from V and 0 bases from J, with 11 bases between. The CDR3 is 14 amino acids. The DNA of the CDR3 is TGTGCCAGCAGGGGGGGGCAGATGAACACTGAAGCTTTCTTT. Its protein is CASRGGQMNTEAFF. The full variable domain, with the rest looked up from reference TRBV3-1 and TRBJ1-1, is DTAVSQTPKYLVTQMGNDKSIKCEQNLGHDTMYWYKQDSKKFLKIMFSYNNKELIINETVPNRFSPKSPDKAHLNLHINSLELGDSAVYFCASRGGQMNTEAFFGQGTRLTVV.

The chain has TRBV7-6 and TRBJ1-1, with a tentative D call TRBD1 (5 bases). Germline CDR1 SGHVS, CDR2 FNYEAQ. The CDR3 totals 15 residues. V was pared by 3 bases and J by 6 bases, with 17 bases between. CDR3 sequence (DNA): TGTGCCAGCAGCTTGACGTACGGCGGGACGGCTGAAGCTTTCTTT. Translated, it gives CASSLTYGGTAEAFF.

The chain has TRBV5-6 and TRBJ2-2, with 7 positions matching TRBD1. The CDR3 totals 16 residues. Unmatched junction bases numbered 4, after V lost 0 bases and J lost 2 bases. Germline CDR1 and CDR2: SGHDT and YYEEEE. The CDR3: CASSLDRDSNTGELFF. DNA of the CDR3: TGTGCCAGCAGCTTGGACCGGGACAGTAACACCGGGGAGCTGTTTTTT.

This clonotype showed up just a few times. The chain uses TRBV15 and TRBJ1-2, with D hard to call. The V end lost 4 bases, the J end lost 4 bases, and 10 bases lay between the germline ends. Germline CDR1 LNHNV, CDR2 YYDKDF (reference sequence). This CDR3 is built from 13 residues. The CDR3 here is CATSKDTFYGYTF. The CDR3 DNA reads TGTGCCACCAGCAAAGACACTTTCTATGGCTACACCTTC.

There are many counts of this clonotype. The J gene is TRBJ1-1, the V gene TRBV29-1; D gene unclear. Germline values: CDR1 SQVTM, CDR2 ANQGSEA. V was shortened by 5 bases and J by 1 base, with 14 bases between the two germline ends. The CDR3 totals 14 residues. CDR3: CSVSDPQKNTEAFF. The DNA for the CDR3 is TGCAGCGTTTCGGACCCTCAGAAGAACACTGAAGCTTTCTTT.

The CDR3 DNA reads TGTGCCAGCTCACCCCTAGCGGGGGGCGGCAATGAGCAGTTCTTC. Translation: CASSPLAGGGNEQFF. The rearrangement uses TRBV18 and TRBJ2-1; TRBD2 aligns across 11 bases. Per the germline V gene, CDR1 is KGHSH and CDR2 is LQKENI. Trimming removed 3 bases from V and 6 bases from J; junction bases left unmatched: 4. The CDR3 consists of 15 residues.

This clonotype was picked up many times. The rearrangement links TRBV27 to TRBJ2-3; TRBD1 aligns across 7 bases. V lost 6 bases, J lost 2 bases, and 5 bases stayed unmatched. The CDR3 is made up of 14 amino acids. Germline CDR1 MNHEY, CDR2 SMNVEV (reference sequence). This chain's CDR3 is CASRSDRATDTQYF. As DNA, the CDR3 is TGTGCCAGCAGATCCGACAGGGCCACAGATACGCAGTATTTT.

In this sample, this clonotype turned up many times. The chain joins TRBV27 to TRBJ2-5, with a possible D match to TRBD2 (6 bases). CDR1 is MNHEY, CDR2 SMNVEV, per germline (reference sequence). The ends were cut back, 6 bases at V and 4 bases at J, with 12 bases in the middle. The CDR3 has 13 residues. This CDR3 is CASSPRLGETQYF. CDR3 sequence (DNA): TGTGCCAGCAGCCCGCGACTAGGAGAGACCCAGTACTTC.

The CDR3 DNA reads as TGTGCCAGCAGTCCCCAAGGGCCTCATCAGCCCCAGCATTTT. Its translation: CASSPQGPHQPQHF. The V and J genes are TRBV12-3 or TRBV12-4 and TRBJ1-5; no firm D call. V was cut by 5 bases and J by 5 bases, with 13 bases left in between. The CDR3 spans 14 residues.